The rows below give T cell receptor beta chains drawn from one sample of a study of naive and memory T cell subsets. In TCRdb, the 5' RACE reads were re-called with MiXCR into one record per CDR3 protein. The sample records about 56,000 distinct CDR3 sequences, under 10% being singletons. These TCRs come from a female donor in good health. CDR3s include the opening cysteine and the closing phenylalanine or tryptophan.

v_call: TRBV6-5; cdr3_aa: CASTRGDHYGYTF
v_call: TRBV29-1; cdr3_aa: CSVERMGREQFF
v_call: TRBV6-1; cdr3_aa: CASTNRRQGMGNQPQHF
v_call: TRBV12-5; cdr3_aa: CASGLGGQGAGTEAFF
v_call: TRBV29-1; cdr3_aa: CSVVDPSSNTEAFF
v_call: TRBV3-1; cdr3_aa: CASSQYRTENTEAFF
v_call: TRBV29-1; cdr3_aa: CSVAGGDLSQETQYF
v_call: TRBV28; cdr3_aa: CASRPPQETQYF
v_call: TRBV25-1; cdr3_aa: CASSEWAGTTEAFF
v_call: TRBV29-1; cdr3_aa: CSVYRDRGLEQYF
v_call: TRBV4-2; cdr3_aa: CASSQDPSGGAHTQYF
v_call: TRBV27; cdr3_aa: CASSVGLEQYF
v_call: TRBV7-2; cdr3_aa: CASSPGRLQETQYF
v_call: TRBV5-1; cdr3_aa: CASSHTATNEKLFF
v_call: TRBV28; cdr3_aa: CASSSPGFAASPYEQYF
v_call: TRBV5-1; cdr3_aa: CASSLEASGHGYTF
v_call: TRBV9; cdr3_aa: CASSFDRALDYGYTF
v_call: TRBV30; cdr3_aa: CASQLRGSNEQFF
v_call: TRBV4-3; cdr3_aa: CASGNRTSPLHF
v_call: TRBV15; cdr3_aa: CATSRDPVVLVGGGEQYF
v_call: TRBV29-1; cdr3_aa: CSVVDGKKATEAFF
v_call: TRBV30; cdr3_aa: CAWSAQGTEAFF
v_call: TRBV25-1; cdr3_aa: CASSEYGGSQPQHF
v_call: TRBV6-1; cdr3_aa: CASSDGGRMQPQHF
v_call: TRBV5-4; cdr3_aa: CASSSGGQDTEAFF
v_call: TRBV14; cdr3_aa: CASSQAGFNYGYTF
v_call: TRBV29-1; cdr3_aa: CSVGPGTTREGEQYF
v_call: TRBV5-1; cdr3_aa: CASSLDSVGTDTQYF
v_call: TRBV29-1; cdr3_aa: CSTSPLAGSTDTQYF
v_call: TRBV7-3; cdr3_aa: CASSTAADYEQFF
v_call: TRBV6-6; cdr3_aa: CASSYPRTGPNNQPQHF
v_call: TRBV7-2; cdr3_aa: CASSLRVSNQPQHF
v_call: TRBV6-1; cdr3_aa: CASSEVGQGQETQYF
v_call: TRBV6-5; cdr3_aa: CASSPVAGVDNEQFF
v_call: TRBV21-1; cdr3_aa: CASSIRESSYNEQFF
v_call: TRBV28; cdr3_aa: CASSSVLVETQYF
v_call: TRBV5-1; cdr3_aa: CASRTGTGTGQPQHF
v_call: TRBV20-1; cdr3_aa: CSVPRRNTEAFF
v_call: TRBV2; cdr3_aa: CASSDAGYTDTQYF
v_call: TRBV7-3; cdr3_aa: CASSLEGSSLDTQYF
v_call: TRBV5-4; cdr3_aa: CASSLGGQGRYEQYF
v_call: TRBV5-6; cdr3_aa: CASRGGGMNTEAFF
v_call: TRBV3-1; cdr3_aa: CASSQAGEAFF
v_call: TRBV6-2/TRBV6-3; cdr3_aa: CASSPGGQGAEKLFF
v_call: TRBV4-2; cdr3_aa: CASSQVRGNGEKLFF